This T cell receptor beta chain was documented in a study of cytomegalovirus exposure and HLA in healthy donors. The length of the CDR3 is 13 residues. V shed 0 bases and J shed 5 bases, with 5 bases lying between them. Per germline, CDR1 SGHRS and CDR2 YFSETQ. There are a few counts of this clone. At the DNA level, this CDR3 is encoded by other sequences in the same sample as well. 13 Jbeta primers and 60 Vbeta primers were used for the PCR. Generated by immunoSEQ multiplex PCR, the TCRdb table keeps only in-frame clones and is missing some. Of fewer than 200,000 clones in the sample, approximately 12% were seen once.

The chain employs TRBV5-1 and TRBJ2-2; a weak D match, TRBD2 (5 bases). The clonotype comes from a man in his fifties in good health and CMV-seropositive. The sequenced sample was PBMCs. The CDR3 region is CASSLERTGELFF. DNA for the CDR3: TGCGCCAGCAGCTTGGAGCGGACCGGGGAGCTGTTTTTT. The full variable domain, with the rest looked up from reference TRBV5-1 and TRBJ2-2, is KAGVTQTPRYLIKTRGQQVTLSCSPISGHRSVSWYQQTPGQGLQFLFEYFSETQRNKGNFPGRFSGRQFSNSRSEMNVSTLELGDSALYLCASSLERTGELFFGEGSRLTVL.